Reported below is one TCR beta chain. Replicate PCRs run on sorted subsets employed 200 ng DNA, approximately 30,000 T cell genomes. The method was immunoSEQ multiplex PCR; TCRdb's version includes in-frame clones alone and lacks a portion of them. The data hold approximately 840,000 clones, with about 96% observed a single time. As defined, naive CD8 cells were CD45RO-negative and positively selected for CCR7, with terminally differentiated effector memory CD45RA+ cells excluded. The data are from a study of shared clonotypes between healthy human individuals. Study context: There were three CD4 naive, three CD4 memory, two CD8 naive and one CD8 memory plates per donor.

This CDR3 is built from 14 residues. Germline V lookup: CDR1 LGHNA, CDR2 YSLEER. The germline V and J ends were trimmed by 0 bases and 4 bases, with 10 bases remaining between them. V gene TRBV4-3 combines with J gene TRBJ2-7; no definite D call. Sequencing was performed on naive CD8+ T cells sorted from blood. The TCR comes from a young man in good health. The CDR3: CASSQDLGIYEQYF. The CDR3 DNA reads TGCGCCAGCAGCCAAGATCTTGGAATATACGAGCAGTACTTC.